These 18 T cell receptor beta chains originate from one sample sequenced in a study of CD8 T cells in ankylosing spondylitis. TCRdb re-analysed the 5' RACE reads in MiXCR, keeping a single row per CDR3 protein. Here the sample spans hundreds of thousands of distinct CDR3 sequences, 12% being singletons. General study findings and limits: What seemed typical of ankylosing spondylitis blood was a TCR beta motif built from 8 or 9 highly homologous variants.

The antigens of these receptors remain unknown. The specimen sequenced was blood, either unsorted or a sorted T cell fraction (not recorded which). These receptors came from a male donor with ankylosing spondylitis.

The CDR3 region has the DNA TGCAGGGCAGGGGGGTCCTACAATGAGCAGTTCTTC. As protein: CRAGGSYNEQFF. The chain recombines TRBV20-1 with TRBJ2-1; weak D call: TRBD1 (7 bases). This CDR3 is built from 12 residues. Germline V gene data show CDR1 as DFQATT and CDR2 as SNEGSKA (reference sequence).

A few counts support this clonotype. The chain combines TRBV6-1 with TRBJ2-7, with D perhaps assigned TRBD1 or TRBD2 (5 bases each). This CDR3 has 14 residues. V was pared by 6 bases and J by 0 bases, with 12 bases between. Germline loops: CDR1 MNHNS, CDR2 SASEGT. The CDR3 sequence is CASRPRGFSYEQYF. The CDR3 DNA reads as TGTGCCAGCAGACCGAGGGGTTTCTCCTACGAGCAGTACTTC.

The table lists this clonotype with a few counts. The genes are TRBV11-2 and TRBJ2-3; D is perhaps TRBD1 (5 bases). Looked up from germline, CDR1 is SGHAT and CDR2 is FQNNGV. This CDR3 is 17 amino acids long. V shed 5 bases and J shed 4 bases, with 22 bases lying between them. CDR3 region: CASSRLQPGSIADTQYF. The CDR3 DNA reads TGTGCCAGCAGCCGACTCCAGCCAGGGTCGATCGCAGATACGCAGTATTTT.

The chain has TRBV27 and TRBJ2-7; D ambiguous. Between the trimmed V and J ends, which lost 4 bases and 6 bases, there was a span of 16 bases. The CDR3 sequence is 14 residues long. Germline loops: CDR1 MNHEY, CDR2 SMNVEV (reference sequence). This CDR3 reads CASSSAVTVPEQYF. The CDR3 bases are TGTGCCAGCAGTTCGGCCGTAACGGTCCCCGAGCAGTACTTC.

The gene calls are TRBV7-6 and TRBJ2-2; a weak D match, TRBD1 (5 bases). Germline V gene sequence: CDR1 SGHVS, CDR2 FNYEAQ. The CDR3 sequence is 16 residues long. V was trimmed by 2 bases and J by 1 base, leaving 11 bases between them. DNA of the CDR3: TGTGCCAGCAGCTTACAATTGGACAAGAACACCGGGGAGCTGTTTTTT. It specifies CASSLQLDKNTGELFF. The full variable domain, in which reference TRBV7-6 and TRBJ2-2 provide the parts outside the CDR3, is GAGVSQSPRYKVTKRGQDVALRCDPISGHVSLYWYRQALGQGPEFLTYFNYEAQQDKSGLPNDRFSAERPEGSISTLTIQRTEQRDSAMYRCASSLQLDKNTGELFFGEGSRLTVL.

This clonotype showed up just a few times. V and J are TRBV15 and TRBJ1-3; perhaps TRBD1 as D (5 bases). The germline CDR1 and CDR2 sequences are LNHNV and YYDKDF (reference sequence). V gave up 0 bases and J gave up 3 bases, with 12 bases separating them. The CDR3 loop spans 16 amino acids. CDR3 protein: CATSRDRGRNGNTIYF. The DNA for the CDR3 is TGTGCCACCAGCAGAGATCGGGGCAGAAATGGAAACACCATATATTTT.

The V and J genes are TRBV7-2 and TRBJ2-1; D not resolved. Trimming took 2 bases from V and 1 from J, leaving 9 bases between them. This CDR3 comprises 15 residues. CDR1 and CDR2 from the germline V gene are SGHTA and FQGNSA. The CDR3 spells CASSLNHHSYNEQFF. The DNA for the CDR3 is TGTGCCAGCAGCTTAAATCATCATTCCTACAATGAGCAGTTCTTC.

This clonotype showed up many times. The V and J genes are TRBV5-1 and TRBJ1-1; maybe TRBD1 (5 bases). Per germline, CDR1 SGHRS and CDR2 YFSETQ. CDR3 length equals 15 residues. V shed 1 base and J shed 0 bases, with 10 bases lying between them. The CDR3 is CASSLLGGVNTEAFF. CDR3 DNA: TGCGCCAGCAGCTTGCTCGGGGGGGTGAACACTGAAGCTTTCTTT.

V and J are TRBV5-1 and TRBJ1-6; D ambiguous. Germline V gene data show CDR1 as SGHRS and CDR2 as YFSETQ. The V end lost 1 base, the J end lost 0 bases, and 11 bases lay between the germline ends. The CDR3 loop spans 17 amino acids. The CDR3 spells CASSLSSRSSYNSPLHF. CDR3 DNA sequence: TGCGCCAGCAGCTTGTCTAGTAGAAGCTCCTATAATTCACCCCTCCACTTT.

This clonotype came up a few times. The rearrangement joins TRBV28 to TRBJ2-3, with D tentatively TRBD1 (6 bases). The CDR3 extends over 15 amino acids. Per the germline V gene, CDR1 is MDHEN and CDR2 is SYDVKM. Trimming took 2 bases from V and 3 from J, leaving 12 bases between them. CDR3 loop: CASSLRGHQTDTQYF. CDR3 DNA sequence: TGTGCCAGCAGTTTAAGGGGACACCAAACAGATACGCAGTATTTT.

This clonotype was recorded many times. The chain employs TRBV27 and TRBJ2-1, with 7 bases identical to TRBD2. This CDR3 has 14 amino acids. Germline V gives CDR1 MNHEY, CDR2 SMNVEV (reference sequence). Trimming at V came to 10 bases and at J to 3 bases, leaving 9 bases not matched to a gene. The CDR3 DNA is TGTGCCACCGCGGGGGTAGGCGGCTACAATGAGCAGTTCTTC. This translates into CATAGVGGYNEQFF.

This clonotype has ten or more counts. CDR3 DNA: TGCGCCAGCAGCTTGGCCCCAGGTTCCTATGGCTACACCTTC. Amino acids: CASSLAPGSYGYTF. The chain carries TRBV5-1 and TRBJ1-2; D gene unclear. The V end was cut by 0 bases, the J end by 4 bases, with 10 bases between. Germline CDR1 is SGHRS and CDR2 is YFSETQ. The CDR3 consists of 14 residues.

The V and J genes are TRBV20-1 and TRBJ2-7; 11 bases align to TRBD1. Per the germline V gene, CDR1 is DFQATT and CDR2 is SNEGSKA (reference sequence). The V segment lost 6 bases and the J segment 4 bases; nucleotides outside the gene matches: 5. The CDR3 is 13 amino acids. CDR3 sequence (DNA): TGCAGTGCGCATTGGGACAGGGGGTACGAGCAGTACTTC. Translation: CSAHWDRGYEQYF.

The V and J genes are TRBV11-2 and TRBJ2-1, with a tentative D call TRBD2 (5 bases). The CDR3 spans 13 residues. Germline assignment: CDR1 SGHAT and CDR2 FQNNGV. Trimming cost V 4 bases and J 6 bases, with 10 bases left between them. The CDR3 DNA reads as TGTGCCAGCAGCTCTGCACGGGGCAATGAGCAGTTCTTC. Its protein is CASSSARGNEQFF.

The sample holds a few counts of this clonotype. Because the CDR3 is missing its conserved closing phenylalanine or tryptophan, this is likely a read error. The DNA is omitted, as the CDR3 cannot be located on it reliably, and the CDR3 follows TCRdb's listing. The chain combines TRBV18 with TRBJ1-2; whether TRBD1, the table's D call, matches the DNA was not checked. CDR1 is KGHSH and CDR2 is LQKENI in the germline V gene. Termini included, the CDR3 measures 12 amino acids. CDR3 protein: CASSRTTDRVEI.

This sequence joins TRBV7-3 and TRBJ2-1; 10 bases are a match to TRBD1. J gave up 7 bases and V 4 bases, and 7 bases lay outside the gene matches. The CDR3 is 15 residues long. Germline V gives CDR1 SGHTA, CDR2 FQGTGA. The CDR3 DNA reads TGTGCCAGCAGCTGGACGGGACAGGGGATGAATGAGCAGTTCTTC. This sequence encodes CASSWTGQGMNEQFF.

This clonotype was seen repeatedly, ten times or more. The chain recombines TRBV5-1 with TRBJ1-2; possibly TRBD1 for D (6 bases). The CDR3 loop spans 16 amino acids. The germline CDR1 and CDR2 sequences are SGHRS and YFSETQ. With 4 bases removed from V and 8 bases from J, the gap between germline ends came to 24 bases. As DNA, the CDR3 is TGCGCCAGCAGCCCGCAGCCCTTAGGGGGGCTGGGGGGCTACACCTTC. Translated: CASSPQPLGGLGGYTF.

The J gene is TRBJ1-1, the V gene TRBV3-1, with D possibly matching TRBD1 (5 bases). Trimming pared 4 bases from V and 2 bases from J, leaving 29 bases between. This CDR3 is built from 20 residues. Germline V gene sequence: CDR1 LGHDT, CDR2 YNNKEL (reference sequence). Written as DNA, the CDR3 is TGTGCCAGCAGCCCCCTCGTTTGGGCAGGGCCCATATGGAATAACACTGAAGCTTTCTTT. This codes for CASSPLVWAGPIWNNTEAFF.